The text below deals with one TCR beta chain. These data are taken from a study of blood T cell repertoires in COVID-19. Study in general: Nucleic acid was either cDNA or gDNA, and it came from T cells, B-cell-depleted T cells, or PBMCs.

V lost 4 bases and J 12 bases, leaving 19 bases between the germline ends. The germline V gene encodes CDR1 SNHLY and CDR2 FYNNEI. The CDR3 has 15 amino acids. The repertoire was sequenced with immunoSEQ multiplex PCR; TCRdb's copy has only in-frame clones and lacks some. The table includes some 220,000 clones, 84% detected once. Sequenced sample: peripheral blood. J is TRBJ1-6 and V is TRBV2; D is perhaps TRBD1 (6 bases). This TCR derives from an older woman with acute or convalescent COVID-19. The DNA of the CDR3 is TGTGCCAGCAGTGCTATAGCGGGGGGCCTGGGACCCCTCCACTTT. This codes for CASSAIAGGLGPLHF. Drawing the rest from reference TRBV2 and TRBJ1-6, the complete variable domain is EPEVTQTPSHQVTQMGQEVILRCVPISNHLYFYWYRQILGQKVEFLVSFYNNEISEKSEIFDDQFSVERPDGSNFTLKIRSTKLEDSAMYFCASSAIAGGLGPLHFGNGTRLTVT.